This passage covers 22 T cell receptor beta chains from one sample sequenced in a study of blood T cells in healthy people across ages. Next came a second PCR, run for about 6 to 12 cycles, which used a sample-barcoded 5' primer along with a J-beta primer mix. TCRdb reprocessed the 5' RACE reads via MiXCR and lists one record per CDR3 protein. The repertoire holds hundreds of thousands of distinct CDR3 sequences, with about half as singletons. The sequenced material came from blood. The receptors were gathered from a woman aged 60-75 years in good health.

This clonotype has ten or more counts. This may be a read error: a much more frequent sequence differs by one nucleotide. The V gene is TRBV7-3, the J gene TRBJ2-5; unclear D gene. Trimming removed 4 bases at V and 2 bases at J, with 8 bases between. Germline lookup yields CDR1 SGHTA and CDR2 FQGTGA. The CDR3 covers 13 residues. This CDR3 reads CASSWLSQETQYF. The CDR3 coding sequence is TGTGCCAGCAGCTGGTTGTCTCAAGAGACCCAGTACTTC.

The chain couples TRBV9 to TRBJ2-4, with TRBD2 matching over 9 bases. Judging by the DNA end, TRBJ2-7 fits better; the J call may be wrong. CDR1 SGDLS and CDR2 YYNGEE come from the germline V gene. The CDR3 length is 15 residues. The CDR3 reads CASSVDSGSGDEQYF. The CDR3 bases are TGTGCCAGCAGCGTAGATAGCGGGAGTGGGGACGAGCAGTACTTC.

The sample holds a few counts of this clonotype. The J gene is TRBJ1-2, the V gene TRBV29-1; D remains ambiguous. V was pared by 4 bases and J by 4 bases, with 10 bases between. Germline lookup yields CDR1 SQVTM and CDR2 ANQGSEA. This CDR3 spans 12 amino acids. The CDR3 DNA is TGCAGCGTTGCTCAGAGAACCTATGGCTACACCTTC. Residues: CSVAQRTYGYTF.

CDR3 bases: TGTGCCAGCAGCGCTTACAGGGCCCCGAATTCACCCCTCCACTTT. Translation gives CASSAYRAPNSPLHF. V and J are TRBV9 and TRBJ1-6; possible D gene TRBD1, 6 bases. Trimming removed 3 bases from V and 7 bases from J, with 14 bases in between. Germline loops: CDR1 SGDLS, CDR2 YYNGEE. CDR3 size: 15 residues.

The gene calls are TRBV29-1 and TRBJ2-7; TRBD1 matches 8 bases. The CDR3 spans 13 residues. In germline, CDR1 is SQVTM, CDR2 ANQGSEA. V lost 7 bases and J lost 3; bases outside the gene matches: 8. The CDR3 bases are TGCAGCGGTGTGGACAGGGAAAACTACGAGCAGTACTTC. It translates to CSGVDRENYEQYF.

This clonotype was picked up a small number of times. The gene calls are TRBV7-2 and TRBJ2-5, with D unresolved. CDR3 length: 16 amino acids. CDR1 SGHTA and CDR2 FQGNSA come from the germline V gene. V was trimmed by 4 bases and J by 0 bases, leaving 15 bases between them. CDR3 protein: CASSSQLEPYQETQYF. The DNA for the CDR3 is TGTGCCAGCAGCTCGCAGCTGGAACCATACCAAGAGACCCAGTACTTC.

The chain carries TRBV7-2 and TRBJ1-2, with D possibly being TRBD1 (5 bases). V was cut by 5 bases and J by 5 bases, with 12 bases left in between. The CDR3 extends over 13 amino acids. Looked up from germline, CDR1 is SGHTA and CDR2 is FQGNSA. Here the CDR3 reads CASSTSGRYGYTF. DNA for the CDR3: TGTGCCAGCAGCACGTCGGGACGGTATGGCTACACCTTC.

The CDR3 sequence: CASSPDRPYGYTF. The CDR3 region has the DNA TGCGCCAGCAGCCCGGACAGGCCCTATGGCTACACCTTC. The chain combines TRBV5-1 with TRBJ1-2, with 7 bases identical to TRBD1. The CDR3 length is 13 residues. Germline V gene data show CDR1 as SGHRS and CDR2 as YFSETQ. V shed 4 bases, J shed 4 bases, and the junction held 4 bases outside the gene matches.

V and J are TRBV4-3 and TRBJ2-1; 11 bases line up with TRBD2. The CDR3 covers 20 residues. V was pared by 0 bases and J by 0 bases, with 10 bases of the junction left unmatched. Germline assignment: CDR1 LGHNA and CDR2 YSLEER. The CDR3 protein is CASSQDYLAGGVSSYNEQFF. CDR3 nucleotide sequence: TGCGCCAGCAGCCAAGATTATTTAGCGGGAGGGGTAAGCTCCTACAATGAGCAGTTCTTC.

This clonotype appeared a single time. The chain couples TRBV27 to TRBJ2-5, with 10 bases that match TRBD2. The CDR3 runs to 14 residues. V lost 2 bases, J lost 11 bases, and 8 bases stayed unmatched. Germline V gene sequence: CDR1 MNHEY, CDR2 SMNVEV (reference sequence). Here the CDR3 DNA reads TGTGCCAGCAGTTTAGAAAGCGGGAGGGGTGAGCAGTACTTC. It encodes CASSLESGRGEQYF.

The CDR3 here is CASSARTGGEGMFF. CDR3 DNA: TGTGCCAGCAGCGCTCGGACAGGGGGCGAAGGTATGTTTTTT. The chain is built from TRBV9 and TRBJ1-4; 11 bases are a match to TRBD1. CDR1 is SGDLS and CDR2 is YYNGEE in the germline V gene. This CDR3 has 14 residues. Losses at the gene ends were 3 bases for V and 15 bases for J; bases not matched to a gene: 10.

CDR3 DNA: TGTGTCAGCAGCCGAGAAGTCACAGATACGCAGTATTTT. Its protein product is CVSSREVTDTQYF. J is TRBJ2-3 and V is TRBV21-1. TRBV21-1 is marked as a pseudogene. This CDR3 has 13 amino acids.

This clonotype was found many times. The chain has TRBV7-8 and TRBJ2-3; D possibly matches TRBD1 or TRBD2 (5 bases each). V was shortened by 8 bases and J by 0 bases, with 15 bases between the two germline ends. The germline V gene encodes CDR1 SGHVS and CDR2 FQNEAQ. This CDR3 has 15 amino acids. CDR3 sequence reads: CASRDGPSSTDTQYF. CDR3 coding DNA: TGTGCCAGCCGGGACGGACCCTCCAGCACAGATACGCAGTATTTT. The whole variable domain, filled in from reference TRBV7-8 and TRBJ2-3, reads GAGVSQSPRYKVAKRGQDVALRCDPISGHVSLFWYQQALGQGPEFLTYFQNEAQLDKSGLPSDRFFAERPEGSVSTLKIQRTQQEDSAVYLCASRDGPSSTDTQYFGPGTRLTVL.

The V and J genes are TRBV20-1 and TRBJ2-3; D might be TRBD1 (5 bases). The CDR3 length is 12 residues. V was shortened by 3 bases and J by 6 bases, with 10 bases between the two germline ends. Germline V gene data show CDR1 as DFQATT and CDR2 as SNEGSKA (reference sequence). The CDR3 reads CSASQGLDTQYF. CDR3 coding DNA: TGCAGTGCTAGTCAGGGCTTGGATACGCAGTATTTT.

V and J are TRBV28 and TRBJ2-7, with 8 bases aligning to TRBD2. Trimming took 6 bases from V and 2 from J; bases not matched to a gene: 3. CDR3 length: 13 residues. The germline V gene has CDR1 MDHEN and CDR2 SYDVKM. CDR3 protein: CASRNSGTYEQYF. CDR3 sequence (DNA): TGTGCCAGCAGAAATAGCGGGACCTACGAGCAGTACTTC.

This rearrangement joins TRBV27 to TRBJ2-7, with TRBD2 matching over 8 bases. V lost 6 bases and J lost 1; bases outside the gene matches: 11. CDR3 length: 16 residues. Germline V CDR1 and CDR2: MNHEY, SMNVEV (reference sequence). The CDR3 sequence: CASRHPGLGKSYEQYF. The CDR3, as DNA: TGTGCCAGCAGACATCCGGGACTAGGCAAATCCTACGAGCAGTACTTC.

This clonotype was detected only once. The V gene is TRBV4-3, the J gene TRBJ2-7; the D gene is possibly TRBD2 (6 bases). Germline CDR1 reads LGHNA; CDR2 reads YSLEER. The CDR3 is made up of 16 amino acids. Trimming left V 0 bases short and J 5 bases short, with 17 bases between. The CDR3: CASSQDIIGRGDEQYF. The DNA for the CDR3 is TGCGCCAGCAGCCAAGATATCATCGGGAGAGGGGACGAGCAGTACTTC.

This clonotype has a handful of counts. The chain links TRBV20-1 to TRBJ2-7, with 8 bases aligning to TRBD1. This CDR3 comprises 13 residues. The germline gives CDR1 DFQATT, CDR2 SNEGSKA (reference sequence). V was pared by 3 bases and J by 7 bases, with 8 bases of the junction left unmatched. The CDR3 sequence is CSASGQGALEQYF. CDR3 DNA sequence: TGCAGTGCTAGTGGGCAGGGGGCGCTTGAGCAGTACTTC.

This CDR3 reads CASTRDSLNTEAFF. In DNA form, the CDR3 reads TGTGCCAGCACCCGGGACAGCCTGAACACTGAAGCTTTCTTT. This chain uses TRBV7-2 with TRBJ1-1, with TRBD1 identical over 7 bases. CDR1 and CDR2 from the germline V gene are SGHTA and FQGNSA. The CDR3 totals 14 residues. Germline trimming cut 7 bases from V and 0 bases from J; bases unmatched to any gene: 5.

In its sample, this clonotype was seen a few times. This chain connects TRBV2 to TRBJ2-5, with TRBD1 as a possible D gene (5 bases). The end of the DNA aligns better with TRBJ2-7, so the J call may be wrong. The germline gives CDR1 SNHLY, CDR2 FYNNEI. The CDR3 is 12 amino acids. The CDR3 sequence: CASSGQGHEQYF. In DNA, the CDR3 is TGTGCCAGCAGTGGTCAGGGTCACGAGCAGTACTTC.

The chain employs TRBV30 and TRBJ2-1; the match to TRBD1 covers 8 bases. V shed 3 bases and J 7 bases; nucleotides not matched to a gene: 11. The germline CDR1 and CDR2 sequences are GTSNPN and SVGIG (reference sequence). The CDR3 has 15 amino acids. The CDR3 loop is CAWSGGQGPRNEQFF. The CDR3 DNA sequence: TGTGCCTGGAGCGGAGGACAGGGCCCACGGAATGAGCAGTTCTTC.

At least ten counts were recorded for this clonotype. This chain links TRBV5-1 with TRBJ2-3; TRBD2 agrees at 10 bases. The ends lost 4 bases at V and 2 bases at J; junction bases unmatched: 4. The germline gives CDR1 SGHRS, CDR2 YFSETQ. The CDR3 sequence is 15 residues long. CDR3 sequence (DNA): TGCGCCAGCAGCCAAGGGACTAGCGTCACAGATACGCAGTATTTT. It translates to CASSQGTSVTDTQYF.